This section outlines one T cell receptor (beta chain) sequence together with its context. These data come from a study of blood T cell repertoires in COVID-19. At the level of the study: Material from acute and convalescent COVID-19 was sourced from the United States, Italy and Spain. Sources were T cells, B-cell-depleted T cells, or PBMCs; the material itself was cDNA or gDNA.

Original analysis: For nucleated cells, counts were estimated from reference gene primer amplification. The table came from immunoSEQ multiplex PCR; TCRdb's copy has only in-frame clones and leaves some out. V and J calls plus clone size are reproduced from that table; the DNA served to infer D and trimming. Found here are approximately 130,000 clones, almost 80% of them singletons; the top ten hold approximately 25%. The sequenced sample was peripheral blood. The origin of this receptor is a human donor in a cohort sampled during active COVID-19.

In DNA form, the CDR3 reads TGTGCCAGCAGCTTATTTGGACTAGCGGGAGTCGGGACCGGGGAGCTGTTTTTT. Translating it yields CASSLFGLAGVGTGELFF. V and J are TRBV13 and TRBJ2-2; 13 bases match TRBD2. V shed 2 bases and J 5 bases; nucleotides not matched to a gene: 8. The CDR3 totals 18 residues. Germline CDR1 and CDR2: PRHDT and FYEKMQ (reference sequence).